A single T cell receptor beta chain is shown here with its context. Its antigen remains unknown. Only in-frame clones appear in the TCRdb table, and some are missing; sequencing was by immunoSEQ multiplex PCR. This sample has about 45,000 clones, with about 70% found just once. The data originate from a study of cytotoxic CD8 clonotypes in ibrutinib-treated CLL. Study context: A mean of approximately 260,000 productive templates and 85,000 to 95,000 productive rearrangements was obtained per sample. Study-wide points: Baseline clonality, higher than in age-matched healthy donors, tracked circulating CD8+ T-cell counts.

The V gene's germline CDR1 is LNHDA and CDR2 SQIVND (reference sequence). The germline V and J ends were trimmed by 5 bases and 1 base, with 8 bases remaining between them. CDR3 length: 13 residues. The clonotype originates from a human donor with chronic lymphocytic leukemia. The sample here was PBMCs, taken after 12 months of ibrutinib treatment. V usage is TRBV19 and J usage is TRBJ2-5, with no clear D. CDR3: CASSPGSQETQYF. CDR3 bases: TGTGCCAGTAGTCCTGGCAGCCAAGAGACCCAGTACTTC.